Sequencing of this TCR beta chain was carried out in a study of cytomegalovirus exposure and HLA in healthy donors. A note on this clone: Its antigen is currently unknown.

General observations from the study: As immune exposure information, only CMV serostatus was available.

Use of 60 Vbeta and 13 Jbeta primers characterized the PCR. Profiled with immunoSEQ multiplex PCR; TCRdb holds only in-frame clones, not every one. The sample shows 100,000 to 150,000 clones, 77% of them seen only once. V gave up 5 bases and J gave up 4 bases; unmatched junction bases: 5. The CDR3 is 14 residues long. The V gene's germline CDR1 is SGHTA and CDR2 FQGNSA. What was sequenced was PBMCs. The receptor was isolated from a male donor in good health and CMV-seropositive. The rearrangement joins TRBV7-2 to TRBJ1-2; 9 nucleotides match TRBD1. This CDR3 reads CASSRDRVGYGYTF. In DNA, the CDR3 is TGTGCCAGCAGCAGGGACAGGGTTGGCTATGGCTACACCTTC.